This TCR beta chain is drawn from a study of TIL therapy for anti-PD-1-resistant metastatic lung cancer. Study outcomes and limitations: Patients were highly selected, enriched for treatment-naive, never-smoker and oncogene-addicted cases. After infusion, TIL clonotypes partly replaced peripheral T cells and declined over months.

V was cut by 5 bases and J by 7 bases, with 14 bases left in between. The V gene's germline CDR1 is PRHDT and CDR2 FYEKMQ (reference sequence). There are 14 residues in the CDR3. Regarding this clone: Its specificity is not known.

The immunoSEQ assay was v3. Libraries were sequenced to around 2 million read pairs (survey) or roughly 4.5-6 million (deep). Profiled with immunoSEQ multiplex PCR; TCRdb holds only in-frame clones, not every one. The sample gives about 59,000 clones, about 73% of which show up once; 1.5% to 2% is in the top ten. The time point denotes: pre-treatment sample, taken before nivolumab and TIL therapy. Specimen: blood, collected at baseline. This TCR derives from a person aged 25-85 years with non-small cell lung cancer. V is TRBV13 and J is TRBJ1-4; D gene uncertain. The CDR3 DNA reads TGTGCCAGCAGCCCCGGACGAAGAGGTGAAAAACTGTTTTTT. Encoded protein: CASSPGRRGEKLFF.